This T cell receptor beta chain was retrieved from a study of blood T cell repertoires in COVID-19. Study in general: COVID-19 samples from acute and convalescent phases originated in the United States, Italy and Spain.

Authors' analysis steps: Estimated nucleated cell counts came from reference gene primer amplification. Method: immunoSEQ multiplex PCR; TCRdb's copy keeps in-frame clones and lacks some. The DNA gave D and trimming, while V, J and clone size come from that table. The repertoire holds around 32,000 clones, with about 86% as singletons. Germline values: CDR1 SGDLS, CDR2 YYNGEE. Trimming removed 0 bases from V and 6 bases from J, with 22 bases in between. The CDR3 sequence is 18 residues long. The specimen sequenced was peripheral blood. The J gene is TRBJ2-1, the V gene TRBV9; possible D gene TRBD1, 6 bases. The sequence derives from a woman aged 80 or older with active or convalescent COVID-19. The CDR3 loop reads CASSVDLSGWSGVNEQFF. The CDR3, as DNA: TGTGCCAGCAGCGTAGACTTATCTGGGTGGTCAGGGGTCAATGAGCAGTTCTTC.